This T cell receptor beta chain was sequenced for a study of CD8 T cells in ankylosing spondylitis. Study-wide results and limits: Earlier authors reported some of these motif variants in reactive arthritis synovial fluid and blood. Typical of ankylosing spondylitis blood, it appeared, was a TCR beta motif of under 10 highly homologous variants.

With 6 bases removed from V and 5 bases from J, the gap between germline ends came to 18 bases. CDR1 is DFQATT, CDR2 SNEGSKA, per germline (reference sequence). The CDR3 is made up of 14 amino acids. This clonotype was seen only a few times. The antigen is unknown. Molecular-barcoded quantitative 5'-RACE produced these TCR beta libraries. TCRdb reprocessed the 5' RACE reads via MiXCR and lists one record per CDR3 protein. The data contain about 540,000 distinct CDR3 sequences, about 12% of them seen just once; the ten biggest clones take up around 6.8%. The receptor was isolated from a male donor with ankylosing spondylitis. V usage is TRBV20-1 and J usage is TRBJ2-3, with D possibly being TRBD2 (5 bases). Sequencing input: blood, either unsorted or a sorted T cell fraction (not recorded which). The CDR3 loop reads CSALKEGRGDTQYF. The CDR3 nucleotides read TGCAGTGCCCTCAAAGAGGGCCGAGGAGATACGCAGTATTTT.